One and the same sample provided the 8 T cell receptor beta chains below, sequenced in a study of blood T cells in healthy people across ages. Using a J-beta primer mix together with a sample-barcoded 5' primer, a second PCR was run for 7 to 11 cycles. TCRdb re-analysed the 5' RACE reads in MiXCR, keeping a single row per CDR3 protein. The sample yields 600,000 or so distinct CDR3 sequences, about 30% seen once. Sequenced input: blood. Receptors were obtained from a woman older than 75 in good health.

This clonotype was detected many times. In DNA, the CDR3 is TGCGCCAGCAGGGAGAGCGGGGGGAAACAAGAGACCCAGTACTTC. This translates into CASRESGGKQETQYF. The V call is TRBV10-2, the J call TRBJ2-5; 9 positions agree with TRBD2. The CDR3 contains 15 residues. With 6 bases clipped from V and 2 bases from J, the junction kept 7 bases outside the gene matches. Germline CDR1 is WSHSY and CDR2 is SAAADI.

This clonotype occurred many times. The V and J genes are TRBV24-1 and TRBJ2-1, with D possibly being TRBD1 or TRBD2 (5 bases each). CDR1 KGHDR and CDR2 SFDVKD come from the germline V gene. CDR3 size: 15 residues. V gave up 0 bases and J gave up 8 bases, with 13 bases separating them. CDR3 sequence: CATSDLRPGTDEQFF. The CDR3 DNA sequence: TGTGCCACCAGTGATTTGCGCCCAGGGACGGATGAGCAGTTCTTC.

The chain joins TRBV5-1 to TRBJ1-1; 8 bases are shared with TRBD1. The germline CDR1 and CDR2 sequences are SGHRS and YFSETQ. V lost 4 bases, J lost 6 bases, and 2 bases stayed unmatched. CDR3 length equals 12 residues. The chain's CDR3 is CASSRTGSEAFF. The DNA of the CDR3 is TGCGCCAGCAGCCGGACAGGGTCTGAAGCTTTCTTT.

This clonotype was detected many times. The gene calls are TRBV12-3 or TRBV12-4 and TRBJ2-3; possibly TRBD2 for D (6 bases). V lost 7 bases and J 4 bases, leaving 21 bases between the germline ends. The CDR3 is 16 amino acids. This CDR3 is CASKALREVGADTQYF. DNA for the CDR3: TGTGCCAGCAAAGCCTTGAGGGAGGTTGGCGCAGATACGCAGTATTTT.

V is TRBV10-3 and J is TRBJ1-1; D is perhaps TRBD1 (5 bases). V lost 4 bases and J 3 bases, leaving 9 bases between the germline ends. This CDR3 contains 13 residues. Looked up from germline, CDR1 is ENHRY and CDR2 is SYGVKD. CDR3 nucleotides: TGTGCCATCAGTGGGATGGGGGACACTGAAGCTTTCTTT. Its translation: CAISGMGDTEAFF.

The sample holds many counts of this clonotype. CDR3 coding DNA: TGTGCCAGCAGTACCACATCAGGGATGGGAAATTCACCCCTCCACTTT. Encoded protein: CASSTTSGMGNSPLHF. The chain joins TRBV27 to TRBJ1-6; possible D gene TRBD1, 5 bases. Trimming took off 5 bases at V and 7 bases at J, with 18 bases between the two ends. The CDR3 is 16 amino acids. Germline V gives CDR1 MNHEY, CDR2 SMNVEV (reference sequence).

Concerning this clonotype itself: This may stem from a read error, because a much larger clone lies one nucleotide away. The genes are TRBV10-3 and TRBJ2-4; tentative D call: TRBD2 (6 bases). The end of the DNA is better explained by TRBJ2-7, so the J call may be wrong. Germline V gene data show CDR1 as ENHRY and CDR2 as SYGVKD. The CDR3 has 13 residues. The CDR3: CATSGPGRHEQYF. The CDR3 DNA follows: TGTGCCACCAGTGGGCCGGGGAGGCACGAGCAGTACTTC.

This clonotype appeared many times. The chain has TRBV7-8 and TRBJ2-1, with 8 bases fitting TRBD2. V was pared by 1 base and J by 6 bases, with 8 bases of the junction left unmatched. Germline CDR1 is SGHVS and CDR2 is FQNEAQ. The CDR3 totals 16 residues. The CDR3 DNA follows: TGTGCCAGCAGCTTAGGCGGCGGGGGGTCTTCCAATGAGCAGTTCTTC. Translating it yields CASSLGGGGSSNEQFF.